The rows below give T cell receptor beta chains drawn from one sample of a study of T cells in Graves' hyperthyroidism and ophthalmopathy. TCRdb re-analysed the multiplex PCR reads in MiXCR, keeping a single row per CDR3 protein. The data contain some 600,000 distinct CDR3 sequences, approximately 15% of them seen just once; the ten biggest clones take up 5.8%. Material for sequencing was blood. These receptors were obtained from a woman in her twenties or thirties with Graves' hyperthyroidism that later progressed to Graves' ophthalmopathy. The CDR3 runs from the conserved cysteine through the conserved F or W. A D gene is named only where the DNA matches it firmly. Where a row states a size, it is once, few, many or the class of an expanded clone; other rows omit it.

CDR3aa: CASSYSVAGGQEQFF
CDR3nt: TGTGCCAGCAGTTACTCCGTGGCGGGAGGCCAGGAGCAGTTCTTC
j_gene: TRBJ2-1
abundance: many
v_gene: TRBV6-5
d_gene: TRBD2

CDR3aa: CASSPFLPPGNEQFF
CDR3nt: TGTGCCAGCAGCCCCTTCCTCCCCCCAGGGAATGAGCAGTTCTTC
j_gene: TRBJ2-1
abundance: once
v_gene: TRBV14
d_gene: .

CDR3aa: CASGRIYGYTF
CDR3nt: TGTGCCAGCGGCCGAATCTATGGCTACACCTTC
j_gene: TRBJ1-2
abundance: many
v_gene: TRBV12-3/TRBV12-4
d_gene: .

CDR3aa: CASSQEAGSTEAFF
CDR3nt: TGTGCCAGCAGCCAAGAAGCAGGGTCCACTGAAGCTTTCTTT
j_gene: TRBJ1-1
abundance: few
v_gene: TRBV14
d_gene: .

CDR3aa: CASSPQAGGPDTQYF
CDR3nt: TGTGCCAGCAGCCCACAAGCGGGAGGTCCAGATACGCAGTATTTT
j_gene: TRBJ2-3
abundance: many
v_gene: TRBV9
d_gene: TRBD2

CDR3aa: CASSQGGSAYNEQFF
CDR3nt: TGCGCCAGCAGCCAAGGAGGATCCGCCTACAATGAGCAGTTCTTC
j_gene: TRBJ2-1
abundance: .
v_gene: TRBV4-3
d_gene: .

CDR3aa: CASSSGPVGDTQYF
CDR3nt: TGTGCCAGCAGCTCGGGACCAGTCGGGGATACGCAGTATTTT
j_gene: TRBJ2-3
abundance: many
v_gene: TRBV9
d_gene: .

CDR3aa: CAWSPGAFHEQFF
CDR3nt: TGTGCCTGGAGTCCGGGAGCGTTTCATGAGCAGTTCTTC
j_gene: TRBJ2-1
abundance: .
v_gene: TRBV30
d_gene: .

CDR3aa: CASSARQGGTEAFF
CDR3nt: TGTGCCAGCAGTGCAAGACAGGGAGGCACTGAAGCTTTCTTT
j_gene: TRBJ1-1
abundance: .
v_gene: TRBV12-3/TRBV12-4
d_gene: TRBD1

CDR3aa: CASSLSLGFTDTQYF
CDR3nt: TGCGCCAGCAGCTTGAGTCTGGGGTTCACAGATACGCAGTATTTT
j_gene: TRBJ2-3
abundance: few
v_gene: TRBV5-1
d_gene: .

CDR3aa: CASSRLTGNYGYTF
CDR3nt: TGTGCCAGCAGTAGATTGACAGGGAACTATGGCTACACCTTC
j_gene: TRBJ1-2
abundance: many
v_gene: TRBV27
d_gene: TRBD1

CDR3aa: CASRVHRDGETQYF
CDR3nt: TGTGCCAGTAGAGTGCACAGGGATGGAGAGACCCAGTACTTC
j_gene: TRBJ2-5
abundance: few
v_gene: TRBV19
d_gene: .

CDR3aa: CASSQVYPNEQYF
CDR3nt: TGTGCCAGCAGCCAAGTATATCCGAACGAGCAGTACTTC
j_gene: TRBJ2-7
abundance: .
v_gene: TRBV3-1
d_gene: .

CDR3aa: CAISPDRFSGNTIYF
CDR3nt: TGTGCCATCAGTCCCGACAGGTTCTCTGGAAACACCATATATTTT
j_gene: TRBJ1-3
abundance: .
v_gene: TRBV10-3
d_gene: .

CDR3aa: CASSRLAGGPGDEQFF
CDR3nt: TGTGCCAGCAGTCGACTAGCGGGAGGGCCGGGTGATGAGCAGTTCTTC
j_gene: TRBJ2-1
abundance: few
v_gene: TRBV6-1
d_gene: TRBD2

CDR3aa: CSARGREKLREQFF
CDR3nt: TGCAGTGCTAGAGGCCGGGAGAAGTTGCGAGAGCAGTTCTTC
j_gene: TRBJ2-1
abundance: .
v_gene: TRBV20-1
d_gene: .

CDR3aa: CASSPRGLEVGYTF
CDR3nt: TGTGCCAGCAGTCCCAGGGGGCTGGAGGTTGGCTACACCTTC
j_gene: TRBJ1-2
abundance: .
v_gene: TRBV6-1
d_gene: TRBD1

CDR3aa: CASSSLFVGLTTNEKLFF
CDR3nt: TGTGCCAGCAGCAGCCTGTTTGTGGGGCTTACAACTAATGAAAAACTGTTTTTT
j_gene: TRBJ1-4
abundance: many
v_gene: TRBV28
d_gene: .

CDR3aa: CASSLRGLAAPGHEQYF
CDR3nt: TGTGCCAGCAGCTTAAGGGGACTAGCGGCCCCTGGCCACGAGCAGTACTTC
j_gene: TRBJ2-7
abundance: many
v_gene: TRBV11-2
d_gene: TRBD2

CDR3aa: CASSLDRFEAFF
CDR3nt: TGTGCCAGCAGCCTGGACAGGTTTGAAGCTTTCTTT
j_gene: TRBJ1-1
abundance: .
v_gene: TRBV7-9
d_gene: TRBD1

CDR3aa: CASSYRTFSPLHF
CDR3nt: TGTGCCAGCAGTTATCGGACCTTTTCACCCCTCCACTTT
j_gene: TRBJ1-6
abundance: .
v_gene: TRBV6-5
d_gene: .

CDR3aa: CSAIVLAVVTDTQYF
CDR3nt: TGCAGTGCTATCGTACTAGCGGTGGTCACAGATACGCAGTATTTT
j_gene: TRBJ2-3
abundance: many
v_gene: TRBV20-1
d_gene: TRBD2

CDR3aa: CAITRTGGNTGELFF
CDR3nt: TGTGCCATCACTCGGACAGGGGGGAACACCGGGGAGCTGTTTTTT
j_gene: TRBJ2-2
abundance: few
v_gene: TRBV10-3
d_gene: TRBD1

CDR3aa: CAWTTGGAYNEQFF
CDR3nt: TGTGCCTGGACCACAGGGGGCGCCTACAATGAGCAGTTCTTC
j_gene: TRBJ2-1
abundance: many
v_gene: TRBV30
d_gene: TRBD1

CDR3aa: CASSRDKSDVQANYGYTF
CDR3nt: TGTGCCAGCAGTCGGGACAAGTCCGACGTCCAAGCTAACTATGGCTACACCTTC
j_gene: TRBJ1-2
abundance: many
v_gene: TRBV5-5
d_gene: .

CDR3aa: CSAGQAIYNEQFF
CDR3nt: TGCAGTGCCGGTCAAGCGATCTACAATGAGCAGTTCTTC
j_gene: TRBJ2-1
abundance: many
v_gene: TRBV20-1
d_gene: .

CDR3aa: CASSQGLAGESYEQYF
CDR3nt: TGTGCCAGCAGTCAGGGACTAGCGGGGGAATCCTACGAGCAGTACTTC
j_gene: TRBJ2-7
abundance: many
v_gene: TRBV12-3/TRBV12-4
d_gene: TRBD2

CDR3aa: CAWSVGEWNEQFF
CDR3nt: TGTGCCTGGAGTGTCGGGGAATGGAATGAGCAGTTCTTC
j_gene: TRBJ2-1
abundance: many
v_gene: TRBV30
d_gene: .

CDR3aa: CASVPSGGVSTDTQYF
CDR3nt: TGCGCCAGCGTTCCTAGCGGGGGCGTTAGCACAGATACGCAGTATTTT
j_gene: TRBJ2-3
abundance: many
v_gene: TRBV5-1
d_gene: TRBD2

CDR3aa: CASSLGTSGRNNEQFF
CDR3nt: TGTGCCAGCAGCCTAGGGACTAGCGGGAGGAACAATGAGCAGTTCTTC
j_gene: TRBJ2-1
abundance: .
v_gene: TRBV3-1
d_gene: TRBD2

CDR3aa: CASSYSARDQPQHF
CDR3nt: TGTGCCAGCAGTTACTCGGCCAGGGACCAGCCCCAGCATTTT
j_gene: TRBJ1-5
abundance: few
v_gene: TRBV6-2/TRBV6-3
d_gene: .

CDR3aa: CASSTIQGVRSPLHF
CDR3nt: TGTGCCAGCAGTACCATTCAGGGAGTGCGGTCACCCCTCCACTTT
j_gene: TRBJ1-6
abundance: many
v_gene: TRBV28
d_gene: .

CDR3aa: CASKRQSSGANVLTF
CDR3nt: TGTGCCAGCAAGAGACAGAGCTCTGGGGCCAACGTCCTGACTTTC
j_gene: TRBJ2-6
abundance: many
v_gene: TRBV6-1
d_gene: .

CDR3aa: CASNKWDQPQHF
CDR3nt: TGTGCCAGCAATAAATGGGATCAGCCCCAGCATTTT
j_gene: TRBJ1-5
abundance: few
v_gene: TRBV12-3/TRBV12-4
d_gene: .

CDR3aa: CASSLDLAGEQETQYF
CDR3nt: TGTGCCAGCAGCTTAGATCTAGCGGGAGAGCAAGAGACCCAGTACTTC
j_gene: TRBJ2-5
abundance: many
v_gene: TRBV11-2
d_gene: TRBD2

CDR3aa: CASSYSGGQGAYRQPQHF
CDR3nt: TGTGCCAGCAGTTACTCAGGGGGACAGGGGGCTTATCGTCAGCCCCAGCATTTT
j_gene: TRBJ1-5
abundance: many
v_gene: TRBV6-5
d_gene: TRBD1

CDR3aa: CSVEDLQGGEQYF
CDR3nt: TGCAGCGTTGAAGATCTTCAGGGAGGCGAGCAGTACTTC
j_gene: TRBJ2-7
abundance: many
v_gene: TRBV29-1
d_gene: .

CDR3aa: CAWSVGAGEKLFF
CDR3nt: TGTGCCTGGAGTGTAGGCGCGGGGGAAAAACTGTTTTTT
j_gene: TRBJ1-4
abundance: many
v_gene: TRBV30
d_gene: .

CDR3aa: CASSPGRNYGYTF
CDR3nt: TGTGCCAGCAGCCCCGGGCGGAACTATGGCTACACCTTC
j_gene: TRBJ1-2
abundance: many
v_gene: TRBV6-1
d_gene: .

CDR3aa: CASSYSLGYNEQFF
CDR3nt: TGTGCCAGCAGTTATTCTTTGGGCTACAATGAGCAGTTCTTC
j_gene: TRBJ2-1
abundance: few
v_gene: TRBV6-9
d_gene: .

CDR3aa: CAITTPGRTEAFF
CDR3nt: TGTGCCATCACTACCCCAGGGCGAACTGAAGCTTTCTTT
j_gene: TRBJ1-1
abundance: many
v_gene: TRBV19
d_gene: .

CDR3aa: CATSDPRGRNYGYTF
CDR3nt: TGTGCCACCAGTGATCCGAGGGGGCGCAACTATGGCTACACCTTC
j_gene: TRBJ1-2
abundance: many
v_gene: TRBV24-1
d_gene: TRBD1

CDR3aa: CASSQDVAMHTEAFF
CDR3nt: TGTGCCAGCAGCCAAGATGTTGCGATGCACACTGAAGCTTTCTTT
j_gene: TRBJ1-1
abundance: many
v_gene: TRBV3-1
d_gene: .